The rows below give T cell receptor beta chains drawn from one sample of a study of blood T cell repertoires in COVID-19. Profiled with immunoSEQ multiplex PCR; TCRdb holds only in-frame clones, not every one. Here the sample spans 200,000 to 250,000 clones, over 70% being singletons. Sequencing was carried out using PBMCs or T cells enriched from blood (not recorded which). The receptors stem from a woman aged 30 to 39 who had been exposed to COVID-19. CDR3s include the opening cysteine and the closing phenylalanine or tryptophan. The D gene is left open where the match is weak. Not every row has a clone size; where given, it reads once, few, many or a size class.

j_gene: TRBJ2-5; d_gene: -; abundance: -; v_gene: TRBV2; CDR3aa: CASSAGDPGLGETQYF; CDR3nt: TGTGCCAGCAGTGCGGGGGACCCCGGGCTAGGAGAGACCCAGTACTTC
j_gene: TRBJ2-5; d_gene: TRBD2; abundance: -; v_gene: TRBV20-1; CDR3aa: CSASPGTSGIKETQYF; CDR3nt: TGCAGTGCTAGTCCTGGGACTAGCGGGATAAAAGAGACCCAGTACTTC
j_gene: TRBJ2-7; d_gene: -; abundance: -; v_gene: TRBV5-1; CDR3aa: CASSVDTGGNYEQYF; CDR3nt: TGCGCCAGCAGCGTTGACACCGGAGGGAACTACGAGCAGTACTTC
j_gene: TRBJ2-7; d_gene: -; abundance: -; v_gene: TRBV6-5; CDR3aa: CASGRSYEQYF; CDR3nt: TGTGCCAGCGGCCGTTCCTACGAGCAGTACTTC
j_gene: TRBJ2-1; d_gene: TRBD1; abundance: -; v_gene: TRBV9; CDR3aa: CASSVMGTGYNEQFF; CDR3nt: TGTGCCAGCAGCGTAATGGGGACAGGGTACAATGAGCAGTTCTTC
j_gene: TRBJ2-1; d_gene: -; abundance: -; v_gene: TRBV6-6; CDR3aa: CASKEQADNEQFF; CDR3nt: TGTGCCAGCAAAGAGCAAGCGGACAATGAGCAGTTCTTC
j_gene: TRBJ2-3; d_gene: -; abundance: -; v_gene: TRBV5-4; CDR3aa: CASSLALDTQYF; CDR3nt: TGTGCCAGCAGCTTGGCCCTAGATACGCAGTATTTT
j_gene: TRBJ2-7; d_gene: -; abundance: -; v_gene: TRBV28; CDR3aa: CASSKTREQYF; CDR3nt: TGTGCCAGCAGCAAGACTCGGGAGCAGTACTTC
j_gene: TRBJ1-2; d_gene: -; abundance: -; v_gene: TRBV6-1; CDR3aa: CASSEGGRGGYTF; CDR3nt: TGTGCCAGCAGTGAAGGAGGGCGAGGTGGCTACACCTTC
j_gene: TRBJ1-3; d_gene: -; abundance: -; v_gene: TRBV6-5; CDR3aa: CASSSPGTNDGNTIYF; CDR3nt: TGTGCCAGCAGTTCACCGGGGACAAATGACGGAAACACCATATATTTT
j_gene: TRBJ1-4; d_gene: -; abundance: -; v_gene: TRBV27; CDR3aa: CASSLRYIVQGREKLFF; CDR3nt: TGTGCCAGCAGTTTACGCTATATCGTACAGGGTAGGGAAAAACTGTTTTTT
j_gene: TRBJ2-2; d_gene: TRBD2; abundance: once; v_gene: TRBV6-5; CDR3aa: CAGLRREAGELFF; CDR3nt: TGTGCCGGTCTAAGGCGGGAGGCCGGGGAGCTGTTTTTT
j_gene: TRBJ1-2; d_gene: -; abundance: few; v_gene: TRBV4-2; CDR3aa: CASSQVWQEAEPYGYTF; CDR3nt: TGTGCCAGCAGCCAAGTCTGGCAGGAAGCCGAACCTTATGGCTACACCTTC
j_gene: TRBJ2-7; d_gene: TRBD2; abundance: -; v_gene: TRBV5-6; CDR3aa: CASRPEVGGAEQYF; CDR3nt: TGTGCCAGCAGACCGGAGGTGGGAGGGGCCGAGCAGTACTTC
j_gene: TRBJ2-7; d_gene: -; abundance: -; v_gene: TRBV2; CDR3aa: CASSPDYSYEQYF; CDR3nt: TGTGCCAGCAGCCCAGACTACTCCTACGAGCAGTACTTC
j_gene: TRBJ1-1; d_gene: -; abundance: -; v_gene: TRBV29-1; CDR3aa: CSVKTRQSNTEAFF; CDR3nt: TGCAGCGTTAAAACCCGACAATCGAACACTGAAGCTTTCTTT
j_gene: TRBJ2-7; d_gene: -; abundance: -; v_gene: TRBV19; CDR3aa: CASSGSSLAEQYF; CDR3nt: TGTGCCAGTAGTGGGAGCAGCCTAGCCGAGCAGTACTTC
j_gene: TRBJ2-2; d_gene: TRBD2; abundance: once; v_gene: TRBV9; CDR3aa: CASSVGLAGTGELFF; CDR3nt: TGTGCCAGCAGCGTAGGACTAGCTGGCACCGGGGAGCTGTTTTTT
j_gene: TRBJ1-3; d_gene: -; abundance: once; v_gene: TRBV30; CDR3aa: CARSESSGNTIYF; CDR3nt: TGTGCCCGATCGGAGAGCTCTGGAAACACCATATATTTT
j_gene: TRBJ2-1; d_gene: TRBD2; abundance: -; v_gene: TRBV7-9; CDR3aa: CASSPSVLAGDEQFF; CDR3nt: TGTGCCAGCAGCCCGTCCGTACTAGCGGGAGACGAGCAGTTCTTC
j_gene: TRBJ1-2; d_gene: -; abundance: few; v_gene: TRBV30; CDR3aa: CAWSKTENYGYTF; CDR3nt: TGTGCCTGGAGTAAGACAGAGAACTATGGCTACACCTTC
j_gene: TRBJ2-1; d_gene: TRBD2; abundance: -; v_gene: TRBV2; CDR3aa: CASSGGTSGLNEQFF; CDR3nt: TGTGCCAGCAGTGGCGGGACTAGCGGGCTTAATGAGCAGTTCTTC
j_gene: TRBJ1-1; d_gene: TRBD1; abundance: -; v_gene: TRBV6-5; CDR3aa: CASSPRGFTEAFF; CDR3nt: TGTGCCAGCAGCCCCAGGGGGTTTACTGAAGCTTTCTTT
j_gene: TRBJ1-2; d_gene: -; abundance: -; v_gene: TRBV7-2; CDR3aa: CASSPLPFFF; CDR3nt: TGTGCCAGCAGCCCTCTACCCTTCTTCTTC
j_gene: TRBJ2-2; d_gene: -; abundance: -; v_gene: TRBV24-1; CDR3aa: CATSDSRTGELFF; CDR3nt: TGTGCCACCAGTGATAGTAGAACCGGGGAGCTGTTTTTT
j_gene: TRBJ2-2; d_gene: -; abundance: -; v_gene: TRBV28; CDR3aa: CASSLDARGGELFF; CDR3nt: TGTGCCAGCAGTTTAGATGCTCGGGGCGGGGAGCTGTTTTTT
j_gene: TRBJ2-1; d_gene: -; abundance: -; v_gene: TRBV11-2; CDR3aa: CASSLAGVPLLNSYNEQFF; CDR3nt: TGTGCCAGCAGCTTAGCGGGGGTACCACTATTAAACTCCTACAATGAGCAGTTCTTC
j_gene: TRBJ1-1; d_gene: -; abundance: -; v_gene: TRBV3-1/TRBV3-2; CDR3aa: CASSQGRGNTEAFF; CDR3nt: TGTGCCAGCAGCCAAGGACGGGGGAACACTGAAGCTTTCTTT
j_gene: TRBJ1-1; d_gene: TRBD1; abundance: -; v_gene: TRBV5-1; CDR3aa: CASSWTGWGTEAFF; CDR3nt: TGCGCCAGCAGCTGGACAGGGTGGGGGACTGAAGCTTTCTTT
j_gene: TRBJ2-7; d_gene: -; abundance: -; v_gene: TRBV5-1; CDR3aa: CASSLGHGTTYEQYF; CDR3nt: TGCGCCAGCAGCTTGGGTCACGGGACAACCTACGAGCAGTACTTC
j_gene: TRBJ1-3; d_gene: -; abundance: -; v_gene: TRBV5-1; CDR3aa: CASSLSLSSGNTIYF; CDR3nt: TGCGCCAGCAGCTTGAGCCTGAGCTCTGGAAACACCATATATTTT
j_gene: TRBJ2-3; d_gene: TRBD1; abundance: -; v_gene: TRBV3-1/TRBV3-2; CDR3aa: CASSLRTGGTDTQYF; CDR3nt: TGTGCCAGCAGCCTACGGACAGGGGGAACAGATACGCAGTATTTT
j_gene: TRBJ1-1; d_gene: -; abundance: few; v_gene: TRBV28; CDR3aa: CAARGGWTEAFF; CDR3nt: TGTGCCGCAAGGGGGGGATGGACTGAAGCTTTCTTT
j_gene: TRBJ1-4; d_gene: -; abundance: once; v_gene: TRBV7-6; CDR3aa: CASSLDQGTNEKLFF; CDR3nt: TGTGCCAGCAGCTTAGATCAGGGGACTAATGAAAAACTGTTTTTT
j_gene: TRBJ1-1; d_gene: TRBD1; abundance: -; v_gene: TRBV5-5; CDR3aa: CASSLFPQGASVDTEAFF; CDR3nt: TGTGCCAGCAGCTTGTTCCCCCAGGGGGCAAGTGTTGACACTGAAGCTTTCTTT
j_gene: TRBJ1-1; d_gene: -; abundance: -; v_gene: TRBV3-1/TRBV3-2; CDR3aa: CASSLRVGRTEAFF; CDR3nt: TGTGCCAGCAGCCTAAGGGTAGGGAGGACTGAAGCTTTCTTT
j_gene: TRBJ2-7; d_gene: TRBD2; abundance: -; v_gene: TRBV10-1; CDR3aa: CASSESAGGPYEQYF; CDR3nt: TGCGCCAGCAGTGAATCGGCGGGAGGACCCTACGAGCAGTACTTC
j_gene: TRBJ2-2; d_gene: TRBD2; abundance: -; v_gene: TRBV24-1; CDR3aa: CATSDHSGAGELFF; CDR3nt: TGTGCCACCAGTGATCATAGCGGGGCCGGGGAGCTGTTTTTT
j_gene: TRBJ1-5; d_gene: -; abundance: -; v_gene: TRBV30; CDR3aa: CAWSPGGHFNQPQHF; CDR3nt: TGTGCCTGGAGCCCGGGGGGACACTTCAATCAGCCCCAGCATTTT
j_gene: TRBJ1-4; d_gene: TRBD1; abundance: -; v_gene: TRBV30; CDR3aa: CAWSVTGVVEKLFF; CDR3nt: TGTGCCTGGAGTGTAACAGGGGTAGTCGAAAAACTGTTTTTT
j_gene: TRBJ2-6; d_gene: -; abundance: once; v_gene: TRBV14; CDR3aa: CASSPRVYGANVLTF; CDR3nt: TGTGCCAGCAGCCCCAGGGTGTATGGGGCCAACGTCCTGACTTTC
j_gene: TRBJ2-7; d_gene: TRBD2; abundance: -; v_gene: TRBV29-1; CDR3aa: CSVVPLAGAYEQYF; CDR3nt: TGCAGCGTTGTGCCGCTAGCGGGAGCGTACGAGCAGTACTTC
j_gene: TRBJ2-2; d_gene: TRBD1; abundance: -; v_gene: TRBV12-3/TRBV12-4; CDR3aa: CASYRGGGELFF; CDR3nt: TGTGCCAGTTACAGGGGTGGCGGGGAGCTGTTTTTT
j_gene: TRBJ2-3; d_gene: -; abundance: -; v_gene: TRBV3-1/TRBV3-2; CDR3aa: CASSLWRSTDTQYF; CDR3nt: TGTGCCAGCAGCCTGTGGAGAAGCACAGATACGCAGTATTTT
j_gene: TRBJ2-7; d_gene: TRBD2; abundance: -; v_gene: TRBV28; CDR3aa: CASRLAGGRYEQYF; CDR3nt: TGTGCCAGCAGGCTAGCGGGAGGGCGGTACGAGCAGTACTTC